This T cell receptor (beta chain) was sequenced in a study of cytomegalovirus exposure and HLA in healthy donors. Study-wide points: In an earlier analysis, most TCR beta V segments were productive about 87% or about 30% of the time. Among CMV-associated TCR beta chains, most appeared HLA-restricted in a later analysis. An analysis was carried out later, and it reportedly showed fewer N-insertions in an Asian-associated ancestry cluster than the approximately 670-donor mean.

A remark on this clone: Its cognate antigen is unknown.

Amplification used 60 Vbeta primers and 13 Jbeta primers. TCRdb's copy holds only in-frame clones and misses some; the assay was immunoSEQ multiplex PCR. Of approximately 110,000 clones listed, roughly 12% were seen once; the top ten hold about 16%. The CDR3 contains 15 residues. Trimming removed 3 bases at V and 1 base at J, with 10 bases between. Germline V gene sequence: CDR1 MNHNS, CDR2 SASEGT. This TCR was recovered from a man aged 40-55 years in good health and CMV-seropositive. The V gene is TRBV6-1, the J gene TRBJ2-1; weak D call: TRBD2 (5 bases). Sequencing was carried out using PBMCs. As DNA, the CDR3 is TGTGCCAGCAGTGACGATGGGAGATCCTACAATGAGCAGTTCTTC. Its protein is CASSDDGRSYNEQFF.